The next 23 T cell receptor beta chains were all read from a single sample in a study of metastatic and nonmetastatic thyroid tumors. Each patient came to thyroid surgery without any prior treatment (of any kind). MiXCR was used by TCRdb to re-call the PCR reads. The table has around 19,000 clones, around 10% seen once. The sequenced sample consisted of blood. The receptors were gathered from a female donor with papillary thyroid cancer or a benign thyroid nodule (not recorded which). Some clones in this sample may be carry-over from other donors' samples.

This clone has at least ten counts. The V gene is TRBV30, the J gene TRBJ2-7, with TRBD2 matching 12 bases. CDR3 length equals 13 residues. Looked up from germline, CDR1 is GTSNPN and CDR2 is SVGIG (reference sequence). V shed 5 bases and J 3 bases; nucleotides not matched to a gene: 2. DNA of the CDR3: TGTGCCTGGGGACTAGCGGGACGCTACGAGCAGTACTTC. Its protein product is CAWGLAGRYEQYF.

The chain combines TRBV11-3 with TRBJ1-4; 7 bases fit TRBD1. Germline CDR1 is SGHNT and CDR2 is YENEEA. The V and J ends lost 5 bases and 7 bases, in that order; junction bases with no gene match: 19. This CDR3 is 18 amino acids long. CDR3 coding DNA: TGTGCCAGCAGCCGCAGACAGGGAACTGGGCTAATGCTTGAAAAACTGTTTTTT. This translates into CASSRRQGTGLMLEKLFF.

This clone was observed many times. This chain joins TRBV20-1 and TRBJ2-7, with 9 bases aligning to TRBD2. Germline assignment: CDR1 DFQATT and CDR2 SNEGSKA (reference sequence). This CDR3 spans 15 amino acids. The V and J ends lost 3 bases and 1 base, in that order; junction bases with no gene match: 7. CDR3 protein: CSASRLAVPSYEQYF. As DNA, the CDR3 is TGCAGTGCTAGCCGACTAGCGGTACCTTCCTACGAGCAGTACTTC.

Many counts were recorded for this clone. This chain uses TRBV10-3 with TRBJ1-5; D unresolved. With 3 bases removed from V and 4 bases from J, the gap between germline ends came to 4 bases. This CDR3 region has 12 residues. From germline, CDR1 is ENHRY and CDR2 SYGVKD. The CDR3 spells CAISENNQPQHF. CDR3 nucleotide sequence: TGTGCCATCAGTGAAAATAATCAGCCCCAGCATTTT.

This clone is medium-sized (0.01 to 0.1%) by share. The CDR3 DNA is TGTGCCAGCAGTTGGATAGAGGGCACAGATACGCAGTATTTT. Amino acid sequence: CASSWIEGTDTQYF. The V gene is TRBV6-2 or TRBV6-3, the J gene TRBJ2-3, with D uncertain. The V gene lost 4 bases and the J gene lost 1 base, with 9 bases spanning the gap. The CDR3 loop spans 14 amino acids. Germline V CDR1 and CDR2: MNHEY, SVGEGT.

This clone was seen many times. The J gene is TRBJ2-7, the V gene TRBV11-2; D not resolved. The germline V gene has CDR1 SGHAT and CDR2 FQNNGV. V was clipped by 3 bases and J by 2 bases, with 11 bases between them. The CDR3 covers 14 residues. CDR3 nucleotides: TGTGCCAGCAGCTTCTTACAGATCCCCTACGAGCAGTACTTC. It yields the protein CASSFLQIPYEQYF.

Only a few counts were recorded for this clone. The gene calls are TRBV10-3 and TRBJ2-7; D remains ambiguous. This CDR3 has 14 residues. Germline lookup yields CDR1 ENHRY and CDR2 SYGVKD. V lost 0 bases to trimming and J lost 0 bases, with 6 bases between them. The CDR3 protein is CAISESPRSYEQYF. CDR3 sequence (DNA): TGTGCCATCAGTGAGTCACCACGCTCCTACGAGCAGTACTTC.

This clone was observed at least ten times. CDR3 sequence: CASSGKFDLYSNQPQHF. The CDR3 bases are TGCGCCAGCAGTGGGAAATTCGATCTTTATAGCAATCAGCCCCAGCATTTT. The chain employs TRBV10-1 and TRBJ1-5; no clear D gene. The germline CDR1 and CDR2 sequences are WNHNN and SYGVQD (reference sequence). The CDR3 is 17 residues long. Trimming cost V 4 bases and J 0 bases, with 16 bases left between them.

This clone was recorded many times. The V gene is TRBV10-3, the J gene TRBJ2-4; D is undetermined. The CDR3 contains 14 residues. Germline CDR1 is ENHRY and CDR2 is SYGVKD. The ends were cut back, 10 bases at V and 5 bases at J, with 18 bases in the middle. CDR3 region: CATLRGPEENIQYF. Written as DNA, the CDR3 is TGTGCCACACTCCGTGGCCCAGAAGAAAACATTCAGTACTTC.

With regard to this clone: It may be a read error: a sequence one base away is much more abundant. The chain links TRBV7-9 to TRBJ2-5; no reliable D call. This CDR3 region has 12 residues. V was clipped by 7 bases and J by 2 bases, with 8 bases between them. Germline CDR1 and CDR2: SEHNR and FQNEAQ (reference sequence). CDR3 region: CASMKFQETQYF. In nucleotides, the CDR3 is TGTGCCAGCATGAAATTTCAAGAGACCCAGTACTTC.

Ten or more counts support this clone. This may stem from a read error, because a much larger clone lies one nucleotide away. Additional DNA sequences in this sample encode the identical CDR3. The V gene is TRBV27, the J gene TRBJ1-1; 8 bases are a match to TRBD1. The germline V gene has CDR1 MNHEY and CDR2 SMNVEV (reference sequence). The CDR3 totals 13 residues. The CDR3 region has the DNA TGCGCCAGCAGTTTCCGGGACAGGACTGAAGCTTTCTTT. Its translation is CASSFRDRTEAFF.

By its share, this clone is medium-sized. V usage is TRBV19 and J usage is TRBJ1-2; D is perhaps TRBD1 (6 bases). CDR1 and CDR2 from the germline V gene are LNHDA and SQIVND (reference sequence). There are 15 residues in the CDR3. The germline V and J ends were trimmed by 3 bases and 3 bases, with 14 bases remaining between them. CDR3: CASSMQGRGDYGYTF. For the CDR3, the DNA is TGTGCCAGTAGTATGCAGGGCAGGGGAGACTATGGCTACACCTTC.

This clone occurred many times. This rearrangement joins TRBV20-1 to TRBJ1-2, with TRBD1 as a possible D gene (5 bases). Germline lookup yields CDR1 DFQATT and CDR2 SNEGSKA (reference sequence). V was pared by 0 bases and J by 2 bases, with 13 bases between. The CDR3 has 15 amino acids. The CDR3 is CSARDLGRGNYGYTF. The CDR3, as DNA: TGCAGTGCTAGAGATCTCGGGCGGGGGAACTATGGCTACACCTTC.

This clone was observed at least ten times. A read error may explain this, as a much larger clone is one base away. The chain has TRBV12-3 or TRBV12-4 and TRBJ2-7; unclear D gene. V lost 1 base, J lost 0 bases, and 4 bases lay in between. The CDR3 is 13 residues long. The CDR3 reads CASSLGCSYEQYF. As DNA, the CDR3 is TGTGCCAGCAGTTTAGGGTGCTCCTACGAGCAGTACTTC.

This clone was seen repeatedly, ten times or more. The chain is built from TRBV9 and TRBJ2-1, with 11 positions matching TRBD2. CDR1 is SGDLS, CDR2 YYNGEE, per germline. The CDR3 totals 15 residues. With V trimmed by 4 bases and J by 4 bases, 4 bases remained unmatched. CDR3 in DNA: TGTGCCAGCAGCCCAGTAGCGGGAGGGTACAATGAGCAGTTCTTC. Translation: CASSPVAGGYNEQFF.

This clone was seen many times. The V and J genes are TRBV7-9 and TRBJ2-7; D might be TRBD1 (6 bases). V shed 0 bases and J shed 3 bases, with 12 bases lying between them. Germline V gene data show CDR1 as SEHNR and CDR2 as FQNEAQ (reference sequence). The CDR3 length is 15 residues. CDR3 loop: CASSLAQGQIYEQYF. The CDR3 DNA sequence: TGTGCCAGCAGCTTAGCGCAGGGACAAATCTACGAGCAGTACTTC. Full variable domain (missing parts from reference TRBV7-9 and TRBJ2-7): DTGVSQNPRHKITKRGQNVTFRCDPISEHNRLYWYRQTLGQGPEFLTYFQNEAQLEKSRLLSDRFSAERPKGSFSTLEIQRTEQGDSAMYLCASSLAQGQIYEQYFGPGTRLTVT.

This clone has ten or more counts. The chain couples TRBV14 to TRBJ1-3; D uncertain. This CDR3 comprises 17 residues. V was trimmed by 0 bases and J by 0 bases, leaving 12 bases between them. In germline, CDR1 is SGHDN, CDR2 FVKESK. CDR3 sequence (DNA): TGTGCCAGCAGCCAAGATTTTGGCGGAGTCTCTGGAAACACCATATATTTT. It is translated as CASSQDFGGVSGNTIYF.

This clone rates as medium-sized. The chain couples TRBV6-1 to TRBJ1-2; 8 positions match TRBD1. The CDR3 length is 16 residues. From germline, CDR1 is MNHNS and CDR2 SASEGT. After removal of 7 bases from V and 7 bases from J, the junction contained 17 bases not matched to a gene. The CDR3 here is CASTHGAGGAGVGYTF. The CDR3 coding sequence is TGTGCCAGCACCCACGGGGCAGGGGGCGCAGGTGTTGGCTACACCTTC.

This clone is categorized as medium-sized. The V call is TRBV6-5, the J call TRBJ1-2; D uncertain. V was clipped by 0 bases and J by 3 bases, with 5 bases between them. The CDR3 spans 13 residues. Germline V gene sequence: CDR1 MNHEY, CDR2 SVGAGI. The CDR3 nucleotides are TGTGCCAGCAGTTACTCGAAGGACTATGGCTACACCTTC. Translation: CASSYSKDYGYTF.

The chain recombines TRBV18 with TRBJ2-7; 8 bases align to TRBD2. After removal of 2 bases from V and 7 bases from J, the junction contained 7 bases not matched to a gene. The germline CDR1 and CDR2 sequences are KGHSH and LQKENI. The CDR3 extends over 14 amino acids. The CDR3 protein is CASSPSGGPYEQYF. The DNA of the CDR3 is TGTGCCAGCTCACCATCGGGAGGGCCGTATGAGCAGTACTTC.

Turning to this clone: One base away lies a much larger clone, so this may be a sequencing read error. DNA of the CDR3: TGTGCCAGCTCACCTTCGGGACAGGGTGCCGTGGAGCTGTTTTTT. Translating it yields CASSPSGQGAVELFF. The genes are TRBV18 and TRBJ2-2, with 9 bases that match TRBD1. Germline CDR1 and CDR2: KGHSH and LQKENI. V lost 3 bases to trimming and J lost 10 bases; unmatched junction nucleotides: 9. The CDR3 is made up of 15 amino acids.

The genes are TRBV7-8 and TRBJ2-1; D possibly matches TRBD1 or TRBD2 (6 bases each). This CDR3 is 15 amino acids long. Per germline, CDR1 SGHVS and CDR2 FQNEAQ. V gave up 4 bases and J gave up 7 bases, with 17 bases separating them. Here the CDR3 reads CASSSAGVRGNEQFF. The CDR3 region has the DNA TGTGCCAGCAGCTCGGCAGGGGTCCGGGGGAATGAGCAGTTCTTC.

This clone has a single count. The chain recombines TRBV5-1 with TRBJ1-3; D remains ambiguous. This CDR3 is 13 amino acids long. V was clipped by 0 bases and J by 3 bases, with 4 bases between them. Germline V CDR1 and CDR2: SGHRS, YFSETQ. CDR3: CASSLEDGNTIYF. The DNA of the CDR3 is TGCGCCAGCAGCTTGGAAGATGGAAACACCATATATTTT. The full variable domain, completed using reference TRBV5-1 and TRBJ1-3, is KAGVTQTPRYLIKTRGQQVTLSCSPISGHRSVSWYQQTPGQGLQFLFEYFSETQRNKGNFPGRFSGRQFSNSRSEMNVSTLELGDSALYLCASSLEDGNTIYFGEGSWLTVV.